This TCR beta chain was obtained from a study of cytomegalovirus exposure and HLA in healthy donors. Broader study findings: A later analysis linked a missense variant in DCLRE1C to the trimming of TCR beta V and J genes. Relative to the roughly 640-donor mean, N-insertions were reportedly fewer in an Asian-associated ancestry cluster in a later analysis. Later on, an analysis tied approximately 17,000 TCR beta sequences to HLA alleles at 0.05 false discovery rate. More clonal expansion characterized HLA-associated TCR beta chains than equally common others in a later analysis.

The PCR employed 60 Vbeta primers together with 13 Jbeta primers. Method: immunoSEQ multiplex PCR; TCRdb's copy keeps in-frame clones and lacks some. The sample has 100,000 or so clones; about 76% are singletons. In regard to this clone: The antigen is undetermined.

V was cut by 1 base and J by 4 bases, with 11 bases left in between. Germline V gives CDR1 SNHLY, CDR2 FYNNEI. The CDR3 has 14 amino acids. The sample comprised PBMCs. J is TRBJ2-7 and V is TRBV2; TRBD1 is a possible D gene (6 bases). This clonotype was sampled from a woman aged 40 to 50 in good health and CMV-seronegative. The CDR3 loop is CASSEGGRQYEQYF. CDR3 coding DNA: TGTGCCAGCAGTGAAGGGGGGCGGCAATACGAGCAGTACTTC.